This TCR beta chain was sequenced in a study of technical replicates of blood from a handful of donors. TCRdb keeps only in-frame clones here, not all; method: immunoSEQ multiplex PCR. The repertoire includes 67,000 or so clones, just under 95% of them detected once, and over 0.3% sits in the top ten. The CDR3 runs to 15 residues. Per the germline V gene, CDR1 is SGHTA and CDR2 is FQGTGA. J was trimmed by 3 bases and V by 5 bases; bases with no gene match: 6. The chain is built from TRBV7-3 and TRBJ2-3; 9 nucleotides agree with TRBD1. This TCR was recovered from a human donor in good health. The sequencing sample was made of T cells isolated from PBMCs. The CDR3 loop is CASSPQGAKTDTQYF. The CDR3 DNA reads TGTGCCAGCAGCCCACAGGGGGCAAAAACAGATACGCAGTATTTT.